This TCR beta chain was found in a study of T-cell memory formation after mild COVID-19. Using its own MiXCR run on the 5' RACE reads, TCRdb lists one record per CDR3 protein. Of about 180,000 distinct CDR3 sequences in the sample, about a sixth were seen once. Per the germline V gene, CDR1 is MGHDK and CDR2 is SYGVNS. Between the trimmed V and J ends, which lost 5 bases and 1 base, there was a span of 12 bases. CDR3 size: 14 residues. V and J are TRBV25-1 and TRBJ2-7; no definite D call. The receptor was isolated from an adult woman who had mild COVID-19 (a few samples of this study predate the infection). Cell type and time point are not known. The sequenced sample was PBMCs or a T cell subset sorted from them (not recorded which). CDR3 nucleotide sequence: TGTGCCAGCAGTTCCCCCGCCGAATCCTACGAGCAGTACTTC. This codes for CASSSPAESYEQYF.